This T cell receptor beta chain appears in the sequencing data of a study of T cells of healthy individuals. This clonotype has ten or more counts. TCRdb used MiXCR to reprocess the 5' RACE reads, holding one entry per CDR3 protein. The table lists roughly 87,000 distinct CDR3 sequences, approximately 16% of them singletons. CDR3 size: 13 residues. The germline V gene has CDR1 DFQATT and CDR2 SNEGSKA (reference sequence). V lost 8 bases to trimming and J lost 1 base; unmatched junction nucleotides: 6. This chain connects TRBV20-1 to TRBJ2-3; 7 bases are a match to TRBD2. The TCR was taken from a human donor in good health. The CDR3 sequence: CSLMGGGTDTQYF. The CDR3 bases are TGCAGTTTAATGGGGGGGGGCACAGATACGCAGTATTTT.